This T cell receptor beta chain was obtained from a study of response to subunit inactivated influenza vaccine. This clonotype was counted between two and nine times. The antigen is not known. V lost 6 bases to trimming and J lost 9 bases; unmatched junction nucleotides: 11. The CDR3 has 14 residues. Study conclusions and caveats: Authors suggested each seasonal influenza vaccination recruits few new T cells.

TCRdb fed the RT-PCR reads into MiXCR, producing one record per CDR3 protein. Of 550,000 to 800,000 distinct CDR3 sequences in the sample, around 16% were seen once. The chain links TRBV12-3 or TRBV12-4 to TRBJ2-1; 7 nucleotides agree with TRBD2. The receptor was derived from a man between 50 and 59 years old who received an inactivated influenza vaccine. The sample here was PBMCs from blood, taken roughly 12 days after vaccination. The CDR3 protein is CASSSWGRAGEQFF. Here the CDR3 DNA reads TGTGCCAGCAGCTCTTGGGGGAGGGCCGGTGAGCAGTTCTTC.